A single sample gave rise to the 31 T cell receptor beta chains below, sequenced in a study of OX40 agonist ivuxolimab in advanced cancers. Measured with immunoSEQ multiplex PCR; TCRdb has only the in-frame clones, and not every one. The sample shows just under 35,000 clones, approximately 90% of them seen only once. Material: CD4+ or CD8+ T cells sorted from blood, obtained in a trial of the OX40 agonist ivuxolimab. Every receptor here comes from an adult with an advanced solid tumor such as melanoma, head and neck, liver or kidney cancer.

The genes are TRBV28 and TRBJ2-2, with D possibly being TRBD2 (5 bases). The CDR3 covers 17 residues. V gave up 1 base and J gave up 0 bases, with 12 bases separating them. The V gene's germline CDR1 is MDHEN and CDR2 SYDVKM. The CDR3 bases are TGTGCCAGCAGTTTATACGCCGAGCGGTCGAACACCGGGGAGCTGTTTTTT. Its protein is CASSLYAERSNTGELFF.

The chain uses TRBV7-8 and TRBJ2-3; the D gene is possibly TRBD2 (6 bases). Germline CDR1 is SGHVS and CDR2 is FQNEAQ. Deletions cut 5 bases from V and 6 bases from J, with 15 bases between. The length of the CDR3 is 14 residues. The CDR3 reads CASSLRWEADTQYF. CDR3 in DNA: TGTGCCAGCAGCCTCCGATGGGAGGCGGATACGCAGTATTTT.

J is TRBJ2-1 and V is TRBV5-6; perhaps TRBD1 as D (5 bases). V lost 2 bases to trimming and J lost 5 bases, with 11 bases between them. Germline V gives CDR1 SGHDT, CDR2 YYEEEE. There are 14 residues in the CDR3. In DNA, the CDR3 is TGTGCCAGCAGCTTCTCAGGGTCCCACAATGAGCAGTTCTTC. It yields the protein CASSFSGSHNEQFF.

The chain links TRBV7-6 to TRBJ1-1; no firm D call. V gave up 6 bases and J gave up 4 bases, with 12 bases separating them. The CDR3 loop spans 13 amino acids. The V gene's germline CDR1 is SGHVS and CDR2 FNYEAQ. The CDR3 here is CASRPFGITEAFF. Written as DNA, the CDR3 is TGTGCCAGCAGGCCCTTTGGGATCACTGAAGCTTTCTTT.

CDR3: CASSWGTSGRSEQFF. As DNA, the CDR3 is TGTGCCAGCAGTTGGGGGACTAGCGGGAGGAGTGAGCAGTTCTTC. V usage is TRBV27 and J usage is TRBJ2-1, with 15 bases matching TRBD2. V trimming: 4 bases; J trimming: 9 bases; junction bases outside the gene matches: 4. There are 15 residues in the CDR3. The germline CDR1 and CDR2 sequences are MNHEY and SMNVEV (reference sequence).

The chain links TRBV27 to TRBJ2-7, with 7 bases matching TRBD2. CDR1 and CDR2 (germline): MNHEY, SMNVEV (reference sequence). Trimming took 3 bases from V and 1 from J; bases not matched to a gene: 6. The CDR3 totals 15 residues. The CDR3 nucleotides read TGTGCCAGCAGTTTGAGGGCGGGAGTGTCCTACGAGCAGTACTTC. It encodes CASSLRAGVSYEQYF.

The J gene is TRBJ2-1, the V gene TRBV11-2; TRBD2 matches at 10 bases. Trimming at V came to 4 bases and at J to 0 bases, leaving 12 bases not matched to a gene. Germline loops: CDR1 SGHAT, CDR2 FQNNGV. There are 19 residues in the CDR3. The CDR3 is CASSWPGLAPHSSYNEQFF. The CDR3 nucleotides read TGTGCCAGCAGCTGGCCGGGACTAGCGCCTCATAGCTCCTACAATGAGCAGTTCTTC.

This sequence joins TRBV7-7 and TRBJ2-1; 8 positions agree with TRBD1. This CDR3 is 16 amino acids long. J was trimmed by 8 bases and V by 1 base; bases with no gene match: 10. Looked up from germline, CDR1 is SSHAT and CDR2 is FNYEAQ (reference sequence). The CDR3 sequence: CASSLGLQGAKDEQFF. CDR3 sequence (DNA): TGTGCCAGCAGCTTAGGTTTGCAGGGGGCGAAGGATGAGCAGTTCTTC.

The V and J genes are TRBV14 and TRBJ2-7; 10 bases line up with TRBD1. There are 15 residues in the CDR3. Germline CDR1 is SGHDN and CDR2 is FVKESK. Trimming removed 0 bases from V and 4 bases from J; junction bases left unmatched: 3. CDR3 nucleotide sequence: TGTGCCAGCAGCCAAGAGGGACAGGGGTTGTACGAGCAGTACTTC. It encodes CASSQEGQGLYEQYF.

V usage is TRBV9 and J usage is TRBJ1-1; TRBD1 matches at 8 bases. J gave up 3 bases and V 0 bases, and 4 bases lay outside the gene matches. Germline lookup yields CDR1 SGDLS and CDR2 YYNGEE. This CDR3 is 15 amino acids long. The CDR3 sequence is CASSVEAGGDTEAFF. In DNA, the CDR3 is TGTGCCAGCAGCGTAGAGGCAGGGGGCGACACTGAAGCTTTCTTT.

This clone was seen once. The same CDR3 is also encoded by other DNA sequences in this sample. This chain links TRBV5-4 with TRBJ2-7; possibly TRBD1 or TRBD2 for D (5 bases each). The CDR3 loop spans 15 amino acids. Trimming removed 2 bases from V and 1 base from J, with 13 bases in between. Germline loops: CDR1 SGHNT, CDR2 YYREEE (reference sequence). CDR3 amino acids: CASSFARGDSYEQYF. The CDR3, as DNA: TGTGCCAGCAGCTTTGCCCGGGGCGATTCCTACGAGCAGTACTTC.

This sequence joins TRBV7-9 and TRBJ2-7; tentative D call: TRBD2 (6 bases). CDR3 length: 15 residues. Trimming cost V 4 bases and J 2 bases, with 15 bases left between them. Per the germline V gene, CDR1 is SEHNR and CDR2 is FQNEAQ (reference sequence). This chain's CDR3 is CASSSLPDYTYEQYF. As DNA, the CDR3 is TGTGCCAGCAGCTCCCTCCCGGACTACACCTACGAGCAGTACTTC.

The chain links TRBV11-2 to TRBJ2-1; 8 nucleotides agree with TRBD2. Per germline, CDR1 SGHAT and CDR2 FQNNGV. V shed 2 bases and J 8 bases; nucleotides not matched to a gene: 8. The CDR3 is 15 amino acids. The CDR3 DNA follows: TGTGCCAGCAGCTTACGCGCGGGAGGTATCCATGAGCAGTTCTTC. Its protein is CASSLRAGGIHEQFF.

The chain links TRBV5-1 to TRBJ2-3; 9 positions agree with TRBD1. V shed 0 bases and J 3 bases; nucleotides not matched to a gene: 2. This CDR3 comprises 15 residues. Germline V gene lookup returns CDR1 SGHRS and CDR2 YFSETQ. The DNA for the CDR3 is TGCGCCAGCAGCTTGGTGGACAGGGGAACAGATACGCAGTATTTT. Its protein is CASSLVDRGTDTQYF.

This chain joins TRBV4-1 and TRBJ2-3, with D tentatively TRBD2 (6 bases). Trimming took off 0 bases at V and 4 bases at J, with 11 bases between the two ends. Germline CDR1 reads MGHRA; CDR2 reads YSYEKL. CDR3 length: 15 residues. The CDR3 loop is CASSQEGSGPDTQYF. The CDR3 nucleotides are TGCGCCAGCAGCCAAGAGGGCAGCGGGCCAGATACGCAGTATTTT.

This chain connects TRBV21-1 to TRBJ1-5. TRBV21-1 is a pseudogene. The length of the CDR3 is 15 residues. This CDR3 reads CASSHEEYSNQPQHF. CDR3 bases: TGTGCCAGCAGCCACGAGGAATATAGCAATCAGCCCCAGCATTTT.

This sequence joins TRBV27 and TRBJ1-1, with D unresolved. The germline gives CDR1 MNHEY, CDR2 SMNVEV (reference sequence). With 2 bases removed from V and 1 base from J, the gap between germline ends came to 8 bases. This CDR3 is 14 amino acids long. The CDR3 is CASSLTAGNTEAFF. The CDR3 region has the DNA TGTGCCAGCAGTTTAACGGCAGGGAACACTGAAGCTTTCTTT.

The chain recombines TRBV4-1 with TRBJ2-7; D perhaps matches TRBD1 (5 bases). V lost 1 base to trimming and J lost 1 base, with 11 bases between them. This CDR3 is 15 amino acids long. Germline lookup yields CDR1 MGHRA and CDR2 YSYEKL. The CDR3 is CASSQVSTGSYEQYF. Written as DNA, the CDR3 is TGCGCCAGCAGCCAAGTTAGCACAGGTTCCTACGAGCAGTACTTC.

The genes are TRBV9 and TRBJ2-3; 9 bases agree with TRBD2. Germline trimming cut 4 bases from V and 5 bases from J; bases unmatched to any gene: 5. The CDR3 length is 14 residues. The germline V gene has CDR1 SGDLS and CDR2 YYNGEE. The CDR3 DNA reads as TGTGCCAGCAGCAATAGCGGGAGTGGAGATACGCAGTATTTT. Its protein is CASSNSGSGDTQYF.

Only one count was recorded for this clone. The chain recombines TRBV28 with TRBJ2-3; 9 positions match TRBD2. Germline values: CDR1 MDHEN, CDR2 SYDVKM. The CDR3 is 15 residues long. With V trimmed by 3 bases and J by 4 bases, 5 bases remained unmatched. The CDR3 is CASSFNGGGADTQYF. The CDR3 nucleotides read TGTGCCAGCAGTTTTAACGGCGGGGGGGCAGATACGCAGTATTTT.

J is TRBJ1-5 and V is TRBV4-3; a possible D gene is TRBD1 (6 bases). Germline CDR1 reads LGHNA; CDR2 reads YSLEER. This CDR3 has 15 residues. V was pared by 0 bases and J by 4 bases, with 10 bases between. The CDR3: CASSQDSGVNQPQHF. CDR3 DNA: TGCGCCAGCAGCCAAGATTCAGGGGTAAATCAGCCCCAGCATTTT.

This clone was recorded a few times. This rearrangement joins TRBV14 to TRBJ2-7; 9 nucleotides match TRBD2. The CDR3 loop spans 17 amino acids. The germline V gene encodes CDR1 SGHDN and CDR2 FVKESK. Unmatched junction bases numbered 16, after V lost 5 bases and J lost 5 bases. The CDR3 DNA is TGTGCCAGCAGCGCATATGTCGGTTTAGCGGGAGTCCACGAGCAGTACTTC. It codes for CASSAYVGLAGVHEQYF.

This rearrangement joins TRBV6-1 to TRBJ2-7, with no clear D. From germline, CDR1 is MNHNS and CDR2 SASEGT. Trimming took 3 bases from V and 0 from J, leaving 3 bases between them. The CDR3 has 12 amino acids. CDR3 loop: CASSDLSYEQYF. The DNA of the CDR3 is TGTGCCAGCAGTGACCTCTCCTACGAGCAGTACTTC.

V usage is TRBV6-5 and J usage is TRBJ2-7; D may be TRBD2 (5 bases). CDR1 and CDR2 from the germline V gene are MNHEY and SVGAGI. CDR3 length: 13 residues. Trimming removed 5 bases from V and 2 bases from J, with 10 bases in between. CDR3 sequence (DNA): TGTGCCAGCAGTGAGGGAGTCCCCTACGAGCAGTACTTC. Translation: CASSEGVPYEQYF.

This chain uses TRBV28 with TRBJ2-3; 9 bases map to TRBD2. The V gene's germline CDR1 is MDHEN and CDR2 SYDVKM. The CDR3 loop spans 17 amino acids. V lost 7 bases, J lost 3 bases, and 14 bases stayed unmatched. The CDR3 here is CASTPWILAGDTDTQYF. In nucleotides, the CDR3 is TGTGCCAGCACTCCGTGGATTTTAGCGGGAGATACAGATACGCAGTATTTT.

The CDR3 DNA is TGTGCCAGCAGCTTTGGTACAGGGGATGGGGACGAGCAGTACTTC. Translating gives CASSFGTGDGDEQYF. The genes are TRBV7-9 and TRBJ2-7, with TRBD1 matching over 7 bases. V shed 3 bases and J 5 bases; nucleotides not matched to a gene: 10. Germline CDR1 is SEHNR and CDR2 is FQNEAQ (reference sequence). The CDR3 runs 15 residues.

The chain has TRBV7-9 and TRBJ2-1; 7 positions agree with TRBD2. Germline CDR1 and CDR2: SEHNR and FQNEAQ (reference sequence). The V and J ends lost 5 bases and 9 bases, in that order; junction bases with no gene match: 13. There are 15 residues in the CDR3. The CDR3 loop reads CASSPLSGIGGEQFF. CDR3 in DNA: TGTGCCAGCAGCCCACTCAGCGGGATTGGGGGTGAGCAGTTCTTC.

The chain links TRBV11-2 to TRBJ2-5; perhaps TRBD2 as D (5 bases). Germline V gene lookup returns CDR1 SGHAT and CDR2 FQNNGV. Trimming took 3 bases from V and 10 from J, leaving 9 bases between them. This CDR3 contains 11 residues. CDR3 sequence reads: CASSLAGGQYF. Here the CDR3 DNA reads TGTGCCAGCAGCTTGGCGGGCGGCCAGTACTTC.

The rearrangement joins TRBV16 to TRBJ1-2, with a possible D match to TRBD1 (5 bases). Germline CDR1 and CDR2: KGHSY and FQNENV. V lost 0 bases and J lost 0, with 11 bases in between. This CDR3 has 16 amino acids. The CDR3 region has the DNA TGTGCCAGCAGCCAATCGAGCGGGGCAGCTAACTATGGCTACACCTTC. Residues: CASSQSSGAANYGYTF.

The V and J genes are TRBV27 and TRBJ2-1, with 10 bases that match TRBD1. The germline gives CDR1 MNHEY, CDR2 SMNVEV (reference sequence). The CDR3 spans 16 residues. V lost 2 bases and J lost 2; bases outside the gene matches: 3. This CDR3 is CASSLHDRGPYNEQFF. CDR3 bases: TGTGCCAGCAGTTTACACGACAGGGGGCCCTACAATGAGCAGTTCTTC.

The rearrangement uses TRBV9 and TRBJ2-7, with 11 bases aligning to TRBD1. Looked up from germline, CDR1 is SGDLS and CDR2 is YYNGEE. V was pared by 3 bases and J by 4 bases, with 6 bases of the junction left unmatched. The CDR3 has 15 amino acids. The CDR3 nucleotides read TGTGCCAGCAGCGCCGCGGGACAGGGGGGATACGAGCAGTACTTC. Protein product: CASSAAGQGGYEQYF.